The clone carrying this T cell receptor (beta chain) was found many times. Its antigen is currently unknown. TCRdb processed the 5' RACE reads anew with MiXCR; each CDR3 protein has one entry. This table holds approximately 300,000 distinct CDR3 sequences, 8% to 10% found once. The entry originates in a study of T-cell memory formation after mild COVID-19. Overall study: For the most part, TCR clusters were specific to one donor.

Looked up from germline, CDR1 is KGHSH and CDR2 is LQKENI. V was clipped by 2 bases and J by 6 bases, with 8 bases between them. This CDR3 is built from 13 residues. General study results and limits: Clones which contracted sat mainly in CM and EM if CD4+, and in EMRA if CD8+. In pre-infection memory, a portion of responding clones appeared, which suggested that cross-reactive memory joined.

The rearrangement uses TRBV18 and TRBJ2-1; tentatively, D is TRBD1 (5 bases). Specimen: PBMCs or a T cell subset sorted from them (not recorded which). This TCR was recovered from a young man who had mild COVID-19 (a few samples of this study predate the infection). Cell type and time point are not known. As DNA, the CDR3 is TGTGCCAGCTCACCAGCAGGGCGCAATGAGCAGTTCTTC. Residues: CASSPAGRNEQFF.